This entry features one TCR beta chain sequence. The time point denotes: before trial treatment. This CDR3 comprises 16 residues. The germline gives CDR1 MNHEY, CDR2 SMNVEV (reference sequence). The trim removed 6 bases at V and 6 bases at J, leaving 11 bases unmatched. These data originate in a study of low-dose radiotherapy and immunotherapy resistance in tumors. Primers targeting TRAV and TRBV primed first-strand cDNA, covering alpha and beta chains. TCRs underwent approximately 20 PCR cycles of amplification with a constant-region primer and V-primer adapter. One entry per CDR3 protein, called by TCRdb with MiXCR from the reads. Of some 60,000 distinct CDR3 sequences in the sample, 26% are singletons; the top ten hold 5.5% to 8.5%.

Sequenced material: PBMCs, taken before treatment. This TCR was sampled from a male donor with rectosigmoid adenocarcinoma. J is TRBJ2-2 and V is TRBV27; 9 bases are a match to TRBD2. CDR3 DNA: TGTGCCAGCAGCCCTAGGGGGACTAGCCGGTCCGGGGAGCTGTTTTTT. Its protein is CASSPRGTSRSGELFF.